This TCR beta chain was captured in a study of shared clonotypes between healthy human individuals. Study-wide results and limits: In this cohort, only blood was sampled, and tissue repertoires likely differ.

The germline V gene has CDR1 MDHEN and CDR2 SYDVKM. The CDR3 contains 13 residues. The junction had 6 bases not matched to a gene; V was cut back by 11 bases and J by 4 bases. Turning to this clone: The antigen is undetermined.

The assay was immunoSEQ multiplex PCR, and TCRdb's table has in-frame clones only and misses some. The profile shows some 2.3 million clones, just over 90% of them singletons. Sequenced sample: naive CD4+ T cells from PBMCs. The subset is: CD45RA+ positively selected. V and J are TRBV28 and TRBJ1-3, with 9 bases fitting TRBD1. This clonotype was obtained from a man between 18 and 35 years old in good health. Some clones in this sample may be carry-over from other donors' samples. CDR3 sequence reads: CAGGDRAGNTIYF. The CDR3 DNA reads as TGTGCCGGGGGGGACAGGGCCGGAAACACCATATATTTT.